This T cell receptor beta chain stems from a study of blood T cell repertoires in COVID-19. The wider study: Specimens from acute and convalescent COVID-19 originated in the United States, Italy and Spain.

Germline CDR1 and CDR2: KGHSH and LQKENI. The CDR3 is 17 residues long. The V segment lost 2 bases and the J segment 4 bases; nucleotides outside the gene matches: 8. Seattle enrolled patients during active infection and tracked them longitudinally. Clones were sequenced by immunoSEQ multiplex PCR, and TCRdb holds only the in-frame ones, with some missing. The table includes around 140,000 clones, around 86% detected once. Sequencing was done on a sample of peripheral blood. V is TRBV18 and J is TRBJ1-3; 10 bases match TRBD1. The receptor was isolated from a woman aged 70 to 79 with COVID-19, enrolled during active disease. The CDR3 region has the DNA TGTGCCAGCTCACCAAATCGACAGGGGGCGCGGGGAAACACCATATATTTT. Amino acid sequence: CASSPNRQGARGNTIYF.